These T cell receptor beta chains were read from a single sample in a study of T cells after yellow fever vaccination. MiXCR, applied by TCRdb to the 5' RACE reads, yields one record per CDR3 protein. This table has about 130,000 distinct CDR3 sequences, 8.9% appearing once. Material: CD8+ T cells sorted from PBMCs, obtained on the day of the yellow fever booster vaccination. The receptors were sampled from a man aged 18 to 29 who received the YFV17D yellow fever vaccine. Each CDR3 is given with its conserved first and last residue. The D gene is left open where the match is weak. Clone size is shown for a subset of rows, as once, few, many or a class of expanded clone.

j_call	d_call	clone_size	v_call	cdr3_aa	cdr3_nt
TRBJ2-7	-	-	TRBV6-1	CASSEARAYEQYF	TGTGCCAGCAGTGAAGCCCGGGCCTACGAGCAGTACTTC
TRBJ2-3	-	-	TRBV3-1	CASSPGWSLMDTQYF	TGTGCCAGCAGCCCGGGATGGTCCTTAATGGATACGCAGTATTTT
TRBJ2-1	-	few	TRBV7-6	CASSLVLLDNYNEQFF	TGTGCCAGCAGCTTAGTACTACTAGACAATTACAATGAGCAGTTCTTC
TRBJ1-1	-	few	TRBV4-1	CASSQVGDRGAFF	TGCGCCAGCAGCCAAGTCGGCGACAGAGGAGCTTTCTTT
TRBJ2-5	-	few	TRBV4-1	CASSQVATATETQYF	TGCGCCAGCAGCCAAGTAGCCACCGCGACGGAGACCCAGTACTTC
TRBJ1-1	TRBD1	-	TRBV4-2	CASSHGEVTGTGHTEAFF	TGTGCCAGCAGCCACGGAGAAGTTACCGGGACAGGGCATACTGAAGCTTTCTTT
TRBJ2-7	TRBD2	few	TRBV7-9	CASSWTPTSGAVSSYEQYF	TGTGCCAGCAGCTGGACACCGACTAGCGGGGCCGTCAGCTCCTACGAGCAGTACTTC
TRBJ2-5	-	-	TRBV20-1	CSAKGGDIRNF	TGCAGTGCTAAGGGCGGGGACATACGCAACTTC
TRBJ1-1	-	few	TRBV29-1	CSVEGDTLVGETEAFF	TGCAGCGTTGAAGGGGACACCCTCGTTGGTGAAACTGAAGCTTTCTTT
TRBJ2-1	-	-	TRBV5-1	CASSLGRGESYNEQFF	TGCGCCAGCAGCTTGGGACGGGGTGAGTCCTACAATGAGCAGTTCTTC
TRBJ2-5	-	-	TRBV4-1	CASSRRPLWEETQYF	TGCGCCAGCAGCCGACGACCCCTTTGGGAAGAGACCCAGTACTTC
TRBJ2-2	-	many	TRBV10-3	CAISRPGFPGELFF	TGTGCCATCAGTCGGCCGGGGTTCCCCGGGGAGCTGTTTTTT
TRBJ1-2	TRBD1	few	TRBV9	CASSSWTGGFHGYTF	TGTGCCAGCAGCTCATGGACAGGGGGCTTTCATGGCTACACCTTC
TRBJ1-5	-	-	TRBV6-5	CASSPRRGYNQPQHF	TGTGCCAGCAGTCCACGAAGGGGATATAATCAGCCCCAGCATTTT
TRBJ1-5	-	many	TRBV5-6	CASSSGGGQPQHF	TGTGCCAGCAGCTCCGGCGGGGGCCAGCCCCAGCATTTT
TRBJ2-3	-	few	TRBV6-4	CASSEGLKGTDTQYF	TGTGCCAGCAGTGAAGGACTAAAGGGGACAGATACGCAGTATTTT
TRBJ2-2	-	-	TRBV7-3	CASSPVLGAGELFF	TGTGCCAGCAGCCCAGTGTTGGGGGCCGGGGAGCTGTTTTTT
TRBJ2-3	TRBD2	few	TRBV6-4	CASSDSRGGTDTQYF	TGTGCCAGCAGTGACTCGCGGGGGGGCACAGATACGCAGTATTTT
TRBJ2-3	-	many	TRBV4-1	CASSQSTDTQYF	TGCGCCAGCAGCCAGAGCACAGATACGCAGTATTTT
TRBJ1-5	-	few	TRBV6-6	CASSSQREYQPQHF	TGTGCCAGCAGTTCCCAGAGAGAGTATCAGCCCCAGCATTTT
TRBJ2-2	-	few	TRBV27	CASSLLSHTGELFF	TGTGCCAGCAGTTTATTGAGCCATACCGGGGAGCTGTTTTTT
TRBJ2-3	TRBD2	many	TRBV4-1	CASSPQGLGFRSDTQYF	TGCGCCAGCAGCCCGCAGGGACTAGGATTTCGGTCAGATACGCAGTATTTT
TRBJ1-2	TRBD1	few	TRBV6-5	CASSPGQGGRYTF	TGTGCCAGCAGTCCGGGACAGGGGGGACGCTACACCTTC
TRBJ2-1	-	few	TRBV5-6	CASSVGSPGRAQFF	TGTGCCAGCAGCGTCGGGTCCCCGGGGCGAGCGCAGTTCTTC
TRBJ2-2	-	-	TRBV7-3	CASSLDMSNTGELFF	TGTGCCAGCAGCTTAGACATGTCCAACACCGGGGAGCTGTTTTTT
TRBJ2-1	-	-	TRBV12-3/TRBV12-4	CASSSLPSGTYNEQFF	TGTGCCAGCAGCTCACTCCCCTCAGGGACCTACAATGAGCAGTTCTTC
TRBJ1-4	-	few	TRBV6-5	CASSYSLGFGVEKLFF	TGTGCCAGCAGTTACTCGTTAGGGTTCGGAGTTGAAAAACTGTTTTTT
TRBJ2-7	TRBD2	many	TRBV29-1	CSALLAGGPYEQYF	TGCAGCGCATTACTAGCGGGGGGGCCCTACGAGCAGTACTTC
TRBJ2-4	-	few	TRBV20-1	CSAGPFPIQYF	TGCAGTGCTGGGCCCTTTCCCATTCAGTACTTC
TRBJ2-5	TRBD1	few	TRBV7-9	CANSLQGAQETQYF	TGTGCCAACTCTTTACAGGGGGCTCAAGAGACCCAGTACTTC
TRBJ1-5	-	-	TRBV30	CAWGTPPGIQPQHF	TGTGCCTGGGGCACACCCCCAGGAATTCAGCCCCAGCATTTT
TRBJ2-1	-	-	TRBV9	CASSVEGRDNEQFF	TGTGCCAGCAGCGTAGAGGGCAGGGACAATGAGCAGTTCTTC
TRBJ1-5	-	few	TRBV4-1	CASSVQQGGGNQPQHF	TGCGCCAGCAGCGTTCAACAGGGAGGGGGCAATCAGCCCCAGCATTTT
TRBJ2-2	TRBD2	-	TRBV4-3	CASSQGRLAGGELFF	TGCGCCAGCAGCCAAGGCAGGCTAGCGGGCGGGGAGCTGTTTTTT
TRBJ1-1	TRBD1	-	TRBV15	CATSKPQGSEGEMNTEAFF	TGTGCCACCAGCAAACCACAGGGGTCAGAGGGGGAGATGAACACTGAAGCTTTCTTT
TRBJ2-3	TRBD2	few	TRBV7-3	CASSTGLAGGNTDTQYF	TGTGCCAGCAGCACTGGGCTAGCGGGGGGCAACACAGATACGCAGTATTTT
TRBJ1-1	-	-	TRBV9	CASSPRLGEVTEAFF	TGTGCCAGCAGCCCCCGTTTGGGGGAGGTGACTGAAGCTTTCTTT
TRBJ2-7	-	-	TRBV27	CASSPWGAYEQYF	TGTGCCAGCAGCCCCTGGGGGGCCTACGAGCAGTACTTC
TRBJ2-1	-	many	TRBV12-3/TRBV12-4	CASSFPGNEQFF	TGTGCCAGCAGTTTTCCAGGGAATGAGCAGTTCTTC
TRBJ1-5	-	-	TRBV7-2	CATSISTGGNQPQHF	TGTGCCACCTCAATATCCACCGGAGGCAATCAGCCCCAGCATTTT
TRBJ2-1	-	few	TRBV7-9	CASSLIGRGGNEQFF	TGTGCCAGCAGCTTGATTGGGCGGGGTGGCAATGAGCAGTTCTTC
TRBJ2-5	TRBD2	-	TRBV5-6	CASSFPSGGAETQYF	TGTGCCAGCAGCTTCCCTAGCGGGGGGGCCGAGACCCAGTACTTC
TRBJ2-5	-	few	TRBV18	CASSPGYQETQYF	TGTGCCAGCTCACCAGGGTACCAAGAGACCCAGTACTTC
TRBJ1-5	-	-	TRBV7-2	CASSLKGVQPQHF	TGTGCCAGCAGCTTAAAGGGCGTTCAGCCCCAGCATTTT
TRBJ1-1	-	-	TRBV30	CAWSVTSLRGEAFF	TGTGCCTGGAGTGTAACATCACTAAGAGGTGAAGCTTTCTTT
TRBJ1-5	-	few	TRBV16	CASSPLVEPQHF	TGTGCCAGCAGCCCCCTGGTGGAGCCCCAGCATTTT
TRBJ2-3	TRBD1	few	TRBV7-9	CASSSDRVIDTQYF	TGTGCCAGCAGCTCCGACAGGGTAATCGATACGCAGTATTTT
TRBJ1-1	-	-	TRBV4-1	CASSPRRGTEAFF	TGCGCCAGCAGCCCGAGGAGAGGAACTGAAGCTTTCTTT
TRBJ2-3	-	many	TRBV4-1	CASSSFAGSSTDTQYF	TGCGCCAGCAGCTCGTTCGCGGGGTCGAGCACAGATACGCAGTATTTT
TRBJ1-2	-	many	TRBV7-6	CASGGPLGYGYTF	TGTGCCAGCGGGGGGCCTTTAGGGTATGGCTACACCTTC
TRBJ2-1	-	few	TRBV5-5	CASSLGLYNEQFF	TGTGCCAGCAGCTTGGGATTATACAATGAGCAGTTCTTC
TRBJ1-1	-	-	TRBV6-2/TRBV6-3	CASTPIRNTEAFF	TGTGCCAGCACTCCCATCCGGAACACTGAAGCTTTCTTT
TRBJ1-1	-	few	TRBV3-1	CASSHQGYTEAFF	TGTGCCAGCAGCCATCAGGGCTACACTGAAGCTTTCTTT